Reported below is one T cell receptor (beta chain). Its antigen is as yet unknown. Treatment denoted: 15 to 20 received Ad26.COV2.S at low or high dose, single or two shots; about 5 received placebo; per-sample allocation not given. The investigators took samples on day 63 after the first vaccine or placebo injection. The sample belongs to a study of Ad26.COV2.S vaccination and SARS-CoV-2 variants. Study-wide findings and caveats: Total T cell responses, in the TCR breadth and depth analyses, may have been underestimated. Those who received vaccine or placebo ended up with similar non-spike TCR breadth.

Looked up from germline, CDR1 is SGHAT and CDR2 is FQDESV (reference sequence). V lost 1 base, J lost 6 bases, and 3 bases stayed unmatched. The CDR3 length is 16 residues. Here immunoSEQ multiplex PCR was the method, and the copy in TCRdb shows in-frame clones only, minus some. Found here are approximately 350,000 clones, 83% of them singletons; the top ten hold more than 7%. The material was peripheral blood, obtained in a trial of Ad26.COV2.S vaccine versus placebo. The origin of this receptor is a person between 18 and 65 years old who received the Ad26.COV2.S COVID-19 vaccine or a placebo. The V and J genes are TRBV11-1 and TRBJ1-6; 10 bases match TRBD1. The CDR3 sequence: CASSLGGTGANSPLHF. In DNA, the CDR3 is TGTGCCAGCAGCTTAGGGGGGACAGGGGCTAATTCACCCCTCCACTTT.